This entry concerns a single TCR beta chain. Its target is not known. This specimen belongs to a study of radiotherapy plus CTLA-4 blockade in lung cancer. Study details: Among enrolled patients, over 15% responded and 30% to 40% achieved disease control. Study-wide results and limits: Tumor-origin TCR clones grew in blood after radiotherapy plus ipilimumab.

Some clones are missing from TCRdb's copy, which holds only in-frame ones; the method was immunoSEQ multiplex PCR. This table has tens of thousands of clones, 77% appearing once. Focal radiation plus CTLA-4 blockade with ipilimumab was administered to patients who had chemo-refractory metastatic non-small-cell lung cancer. Sequenced material: peripheral blood, taken from a patient treated with radiotherapy plus ipilimumab. The clonotype was recovered from a human donor with non-small cell lung cancer who had a partial response to radiotherapy plus ipilimumab.

The CDR3 sequence: CSVALAGGRNEQFF. The CDR3 DNA sequence: TGCAGCGTTGCACTAGCGGGGGGGCGTAATGAGCAGTTCTTC. The chain has TRBV29-1 and TRBJ2-1; TRBD2 aligns across 13 bases. Germline V lookup: CDR1 SQVTM, CDR2 ANQGSEA. The ends lost 4 bases at V and 7 bases at J; junction bases unmatched: 4. The CDR3 runs to 14 residues.